The rows below give T cell receptor beta chains drawn from one sample of a study of T cell responses to AZD1222 COVID-19 vaccine. Profiled with immunoSEQ multiplex PCR; TCRdb holds only in-frame clones, not every one. The table lists about 120,000 clones, approximately 91% of them singletons. The sample in question was peripheral blood, obtained on day 0 of AZD1222 vaccination. These receptors came from an adult in good health. Both conserved end residues are part of each CDR3. The D gene is left open where the match is weak. Part of the rows lack a size; the others show once, few, many or a class for expanded clones.

j_call d_call clone_size v_call cdr3_nt cdr3_aa
TRBJ1-6 . . TRBV29-1 TGCAGCGCCCCCCCCGGACTCCCGAGCCTCCACTTT CSAPPGLPSLHF
TRBJ1-1 . . TRBV5-1 TGCGCCAGCAGCTCCCAGGGGACCGAGATGAACACTGAAGCTTTCTTT CASSSQGTEMNTEAFF
TRBJ2-2 TRBD1 . TRBV6-5 TGTGCCAGCAGAAGGACAGGAAACACCGGGGAGCTGTTTTTT CASRRTGNTGELFF
TRBJ2-1 . . TRBV29-1 TGCAGCGTTGAAGGGGAGGGGGCGATGGAACCCAGTGAGCAGTTCTTC CSVEGEGAMEPSEQFF
TRBJ2-3 . . TRBV12-3/TRBV12-4 TGTGCCAGCAGTACCGAGAGTACGCAGTATTTT CASSTESTQYF
TRBJ2-5 . . TRBV18 TGTGCCAGCTCACCAAATTGGGGAGAGACCCAGTACTTC CASSPNWGETQYF
TRBJ1-1 . . TRBV19 TGTGTCGAAGGAGGGCTACTTTACACTGAAGCTTTCTTT CVEGGLLYTEAFF
TRBJ1-2 . . TRBV29-1 TGCAGCGTTTCAACCAGGACGGGTGGTGGCTACACCTTC CSVSTRTGGGYTF
TRBJ2-2 . . TRBV5-6 TGTGCCAGCAGCTATGCTGGGGCCGCCGGGGAGCTGTTTTTT CASSYAGAAGELFF
TRBJ2-4 . . TRBV19 TGTGCCAGTAGTACAAGAAACATTCAGTACTTC CASSTRNIQYF
TRBJ1-2 . . TRBV6-6 TGTGCCAGCAGTTACTCGGAGGGGTCGGGCACCTTC CASSYSEGSGTF
TRBJ1-6 . . TRBV19 TGTGCCAGTAGTATAGGGGGAAACGGTTCACCCCTCCACTTT CASSIGGNGSPLHF
TRBJ1-6 . . TRBV4-3 TGCGCCAGCAGCCCAACGACAGACGTGGGTAATTCACCCCTCCACTTT CASSPTTDVGNSPLHF
TRBJ1-6 . . TRBV7-8 TGTGCCAGCAGCTTAGTCAGGATCGACAATTCACCCCTCCACTTT CASSLVRIDNSPLHF
TRBJ2-1 . . TRBV28 TGTGCCAGCAGCAAAGACACTTACAATGAGCAGTTCTTC CASSKDTYNEQFF
TRBJ2-7 TRBD1 . TRBV6-2/TRBV6-3 TGTGCCAGCAGTTACTCGACAGGGACGAGCCAGTACTTC CASSYSTGTSQYF
TRBJ1-4 . . TRBV7-8 TGTGCCAGCAGCTTACAGCAGGGATCGGGTGAAAAACTGTTTTTT CASSLQQGSGEKLFF
TRBJ2-3 TRBD1 . TRBV19 TGTGCCAGTAGTCACCGGGACAGGGGTTCTATCCATTCAGATACGCAGTATTTT CASSHRDRGSIHSDTQYF
TRBJ1-1 . few TRBV7-2 TGTGCCAGCAGCATGGGGGGCAGGGCTGAAGCTTTCTTT CASSMGGRAEAFF
TRBJ1-6 . once TRBV9 TGTGCCAGCAGCTTACGACACGAACCCTATAATTCACCCCTCCACTTT CASSLRHEPYNSPLHF
TRBJ1-2 . . TRBV5-4 TGTGCCAGCAGCTTAGACACCGCTAACTATGGCTACACCTTC CASSLDTANYGYTF
TRBJ2-5 . . TRBV10-2 TGCGCCAGCAGTGTCAGGGGAGCCCAAGAGACCCAGTACTTC CASSVRGAQETQYF
TRBJ2-4 TRBD2 . TRBV3-1/TRBV3-2 TGTGCCAGCAGCCAAGCTAGCGGGGGGGTCAAAAACATTCAGTACTTC CASSQASGGVKNIQYF
TRBJ1-3 . . TRBV15 TGTGCCACCAGCAGAGATTCCACGGGGATCGACACTGGAAACACCATATATTTT CATSRDSTGIDTGNTIYF
TRBJ2-5 TRBD1 . TRBV10-3 TGTGCCATCAGTAAGACAGGGCCCCAAGAGACCCAGTACTTC CAISKTGPQETQYF
TRBJ1-2 TRBD1 once TRBV5-1 TGCGCCAGCAGCGAACAGGGGGCGAACTATGGCTACACCTTC CASSEQGANYGYTF
TRBJ2-3 TRBD2 once TRBV10-3 TGTGCCATCAGCCGGGAGGCGAATACGCAGTATTTT CAISREANTQYF
TRBJ1-4 . . TRBV4-1 TGCGCCAGCAGCCAAGAGGGGGAAACTAATGAAAAACTGTTTTTT CASSQEGETNEKLFF
TRBJ1-5 . . TRBV10-2 TGCGCCAGCAGTGACAACCATAGCAATCAGCCCCAGCATTTT CASSDNHSNQPQHF
TRBJ2-7 TRBD1 once TRBV5-1 TGCGCCAGCAGCTTGGCCATTAGGGGGCATGAGCAGTACTTC CASSLAIRGHEQYF
TRBJ2-7 . . TRBV5-1 TGCGCCAGCAGCTTGGCTGGCGAGCAGTACTTC CASSLAGEQYF
TRBJ1-3 TRBD1 . TRBV6-5 TGTGCCAGCAGGAACCCTGGGACAGGGGGAAACACCATATATTTT CASRNPGTGGNTIYF
TRBJ1-1 . . TRBV4-1 TGCGCCAGCAGCCCGACCGGACAGATTAACACTGAAGCTTTCTTT CASSPTGQINTEAFF
TRBJ2-6 TRBD1 once TRBV6-5 TGTGCCAGCAGGACAGGGGGGTCTGGGGCCAACGTCCTGACTTTC CASRTGGSGANVLTF
TRBJ2-1 . . TRBV9 TGTGCCAGCAGCGTAGGGCAGAACTATCTTGGCAATGAGCAGTTCTTC CASSVGQNYLGNEQFF
TRBJ2-2 . . TRBV19 TGTGCCAGTAGGGATAGGGGACGGAACACCGGGGAGCTGTTTTTT CASRDRGRNTGELFF
TRBJ1-2 . . TRBV12-3/TRBV12-4 TGTGCCAGCAGCCCCGACCCCTATGGCTACACCTTC CASSPDPYGYTF
TRBJ1-5 . . TRBV18 TGTGCCAGCTCACCGTTCCTTATTAGTACGGGAGGAAATAGCAATCAGCCCCAGCATTTT CASSPFLISTGGNSNQPQHF
TRBJ2-7 TRBD1 few TRBV7-9 TGTGCCAGCAGCCCTCGGACAGGGGAATACGAGCAGTACTTC CASSPRTGEYEQYF
TRBJ2-6 . . TRBV7-8 TGTGCCAGCAGGGCGAACCCCGGCCAGAGCTCTGGGGCCAACGTCCTGACTTTC CASRANPGQSSGANVLTF
TRBJ1-5 . . TRBV11-2 TGTGCCAGCAGCTTAGGCCGGAGTACCGAGCAACCCCAGCATTTT CASSLGRSTEQPQHF
TRBJ2-1 . . TRBV5-1 TGCGCCAGCAGCTTGGCCTGGGGAAAGACGGATGAGCAGTTCTTC CASSLAWGKTDEQFF
TRBJ2-5 . . TRBV5-6 TGTGCCACCATGGAGGGGACAAAAGAGACCCAGTACTTC CATMEGTKETQYF
TRBJ1-1 . once TRBV10-3 TGTGCTGTTACTCGGGGCTTAGTGGTGAACACTGAAGCTTTCTTT CAVTRGLVVNTEAFF
TRBJ2-3 . . TRBV5-4 TGTGCCAGCAGCTTGTACACCTCTAGCACAGATACGCAGTATTTT CASSLYTSSTDTQYF
TRBJ2-3 TRBD2 once TRBV7-3 TGTGCCAGCCCGGGACTAGCGGGGGGGACAGATACGCAGTATTTT CASPGLAGGTDTQYF
TRBJ1-5 . few TRBV27 TGTGCCAGCAGTTTATCCCTTTCCGGGTCGGGCAATCAGCCCCAGCATTTT CASSLSLSGSGNQPQHF
TRBJ2-4 . . TRBV4-3 TGCGCCAGCAGCCAAGATTACGGGGGCGGAAACATTCAGTACTTC CASSQDYGGGNIQYF
TRBJ2-7 TRBD1 . TRBV6-2/TRBV6-3 TGTGCCAGCAGTCTGAGGGGGGACAGGGGCTACGAGCAGTACTTC CASSLRGDRGYEQYF
TRBJ2-3 TRBD2 once TRBV7-2 TGTGCCAGCCTCATAACGGGGGGGCCCCGCGATACGCAGTATTTT CASLITGGPRDTQYF
TRBJ1-2 TRBD1 . TRBV7-8 TGTGCCAGCAGCCGAGGACAGGGGTCGTTCTATGGCTACACCTTC CASSRGQGSFYGYTF
TRBJ1-2 TRBD1 . TRBV6-4 TGTGCCAGCAGTGAGACAGGGTGGTATGGCTACACCTTC CASSETGWYGYTF
TRBJ1-6 . . TRBV18 TGTGCCAGCTCACGAGACAGCGTGGCCCAGACCAATTCACCCCTCCACTTT CASSRDSVAQTNSPLHF
TRBJ1-1 TRBD1 . TRBV12-3/TRBV12-4 TGTGCCAGCAGTCCAAGGACAGGGGAAAAAGCTTTCTTT CASSPRTGEKAFF